This T cell receptor beta chain was found in a study of T cells in Graves' hyperthyroidism and ophthalmopathy. The CDR3 covers 13 residues. CDR1 and CDR2 from the germline V gene are SQVTM and ANQGSEA. Deletions cut 0 bases from V and 8 bases from J, with 13 bases between. Authors of the study amplified TCR beta CDR3 regions from RNA transcripts. The TCR CDR3 was amplified in a first-round RT-PCR using the HTBI primer set. Via MiXCR, TCRdb re-called the multiplex PCR reads, giving one row per CDR3 protein. The sample records approximately 610,000 distinct CDR3 sequences, 14% to 15% being singletons. V usage is TRBV29-1 and J usage is TRBJ1-2, with D uncertain. Sequencing was carried out using blood. This sequence was found in a middle-aged woman with Graves' ophthalmopathy. This chain's CDR3 is CSVEDMARRGYTF. Here the CDR3 DNA reads TGCAGCGTTGAAGATATGGCCAGGAGGGGCTACACCTTC.